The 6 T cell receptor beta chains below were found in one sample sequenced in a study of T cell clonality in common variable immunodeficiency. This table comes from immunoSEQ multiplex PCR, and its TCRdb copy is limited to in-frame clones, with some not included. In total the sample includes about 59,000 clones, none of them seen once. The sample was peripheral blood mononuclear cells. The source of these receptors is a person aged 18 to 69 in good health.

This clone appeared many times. The sequenced part of the CDR3 DNA is TGTGCCAGCAGTCTTTCAGGGGCCGGGGAG. Protein sequence: CASSLSGAGE. The full CDR3 reads CASSLSGAGELFF. This sequence joins TRBV11-2 and TRBJ2-2; a possible D gene is TRBD1 (6 bases). Coverage ceases 3 residues before the CDR3 finishes, and the germline J gene fills in the end. Germline CDR1 and CDR2: SGHAT and FQNNGV. The CDR3 consists of 13 residues. The V end lost 6 bases, the J end lost 6 bases, and 11 bases lay between the germline ends.

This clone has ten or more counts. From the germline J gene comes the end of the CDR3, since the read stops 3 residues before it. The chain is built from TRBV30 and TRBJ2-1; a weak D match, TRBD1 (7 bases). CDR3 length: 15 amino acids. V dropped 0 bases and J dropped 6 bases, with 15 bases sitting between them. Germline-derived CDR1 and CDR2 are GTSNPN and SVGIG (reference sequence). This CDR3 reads CAWSVGGGTGNEQFF. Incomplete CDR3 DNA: TGTGCCTGGAGTGTAGGGGGCGGGACCGGCAATGAG.

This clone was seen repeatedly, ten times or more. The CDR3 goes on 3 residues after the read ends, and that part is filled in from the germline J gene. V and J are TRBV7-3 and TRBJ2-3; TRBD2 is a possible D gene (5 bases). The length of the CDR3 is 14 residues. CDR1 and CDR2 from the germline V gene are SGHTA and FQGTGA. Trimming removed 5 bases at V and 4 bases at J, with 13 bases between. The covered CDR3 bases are TGTGCCAGCAGCCCGACCCCGGGGTCAGATACG. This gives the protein CASSPTPGSDT. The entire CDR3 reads CASSPTPGSDTQYF.

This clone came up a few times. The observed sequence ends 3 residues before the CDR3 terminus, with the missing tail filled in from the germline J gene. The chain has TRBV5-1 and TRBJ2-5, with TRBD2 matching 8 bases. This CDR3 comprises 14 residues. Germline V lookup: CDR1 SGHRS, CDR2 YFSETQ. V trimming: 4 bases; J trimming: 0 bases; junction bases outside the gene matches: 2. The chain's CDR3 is CASSQRGYQETQYF. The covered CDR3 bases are TGCGCCAGCAGCCAGCGGGGGTACCAAGAGACC.

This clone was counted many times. The chain's CDR3 is CASSQENLNGYTF. The part of the CDR3 DNA that was read is TGTGCCAGCAGCCAAGAAAACCTAAATGGC. This chain links TRBV4-2 with TRBJ1-2; no definite D call. The read finishes 3 residues shy of the CDR3 end, and the germline J gene is used to complete it. Germline loops: CDR1 LGHNA, CDR2 YNFKEQ. The CDR3 extends over 13 amino acids. Between the trimmed V and J ends, which lost 0 bases and 6 bases, there was a span of 8 bases.

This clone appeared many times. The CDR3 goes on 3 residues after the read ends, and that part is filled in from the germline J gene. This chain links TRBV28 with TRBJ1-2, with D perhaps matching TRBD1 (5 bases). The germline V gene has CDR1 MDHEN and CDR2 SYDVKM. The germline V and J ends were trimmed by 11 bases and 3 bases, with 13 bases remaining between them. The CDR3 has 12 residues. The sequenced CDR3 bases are TGTGCCGCCGAGGGGTCGGACTATGGC. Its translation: CAAEGSDYG. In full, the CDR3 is CAAEGSDYGYTF.